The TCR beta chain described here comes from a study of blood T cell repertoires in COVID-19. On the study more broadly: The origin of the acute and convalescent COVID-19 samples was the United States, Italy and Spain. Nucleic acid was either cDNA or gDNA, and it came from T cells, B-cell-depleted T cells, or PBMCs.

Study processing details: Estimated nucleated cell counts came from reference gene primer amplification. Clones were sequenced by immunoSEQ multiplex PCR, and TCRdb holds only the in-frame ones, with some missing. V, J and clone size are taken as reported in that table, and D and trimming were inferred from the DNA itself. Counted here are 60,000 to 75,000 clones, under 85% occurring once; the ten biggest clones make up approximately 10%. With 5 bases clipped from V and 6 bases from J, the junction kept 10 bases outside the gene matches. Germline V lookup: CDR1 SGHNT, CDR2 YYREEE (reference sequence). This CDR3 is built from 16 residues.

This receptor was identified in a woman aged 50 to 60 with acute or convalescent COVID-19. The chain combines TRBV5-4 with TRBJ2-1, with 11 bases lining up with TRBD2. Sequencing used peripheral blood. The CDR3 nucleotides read TGTGCCAGCAGTTTCATGACTAGCGGGATCTCCAATGAGCAGTTCTTC. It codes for CASSFMTSGISNEQFF.